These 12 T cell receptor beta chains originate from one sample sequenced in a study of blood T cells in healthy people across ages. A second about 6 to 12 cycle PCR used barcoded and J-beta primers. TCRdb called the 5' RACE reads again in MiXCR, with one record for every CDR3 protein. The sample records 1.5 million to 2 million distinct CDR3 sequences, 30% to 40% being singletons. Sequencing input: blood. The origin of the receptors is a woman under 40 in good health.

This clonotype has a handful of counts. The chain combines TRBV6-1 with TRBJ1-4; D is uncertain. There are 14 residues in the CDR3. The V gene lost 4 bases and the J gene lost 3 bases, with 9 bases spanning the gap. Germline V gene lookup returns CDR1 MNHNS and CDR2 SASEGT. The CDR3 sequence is CASSVGPSNEKLFF. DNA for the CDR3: TGTGCCAGCAGTGTAGGCCCCTCTAATGAAAAACTGTTTTTT.

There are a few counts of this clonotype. CDR3 protein: CSAGEGRLSSYNEQFF. The CDR3 DNA reads TGCAGTGCTGGGGAGGGGCGGTTGAGCTCCTACAATGAGCAGTTCTTC. The rearrangement links TRBV20-1 to TRBJ2-1, with TRBD2 identical over 7 bases. The length of the CDR3 is 16 residues. Germline V CDR1 and CDR2: DFQATT, SNEGSKA (reference sequence). J was trimmed by 0 bases and V by 5 bases; bases with no gene match: 10.

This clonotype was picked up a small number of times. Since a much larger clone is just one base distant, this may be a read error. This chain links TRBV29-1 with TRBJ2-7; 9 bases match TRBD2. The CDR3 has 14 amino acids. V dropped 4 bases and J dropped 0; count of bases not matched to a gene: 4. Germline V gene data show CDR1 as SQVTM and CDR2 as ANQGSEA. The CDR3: CSVVVLAGSYEQYF. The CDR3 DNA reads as TGCAGCGTTGTGGTACTAGCGGGCTCCTACGAGCAGTACTTC.

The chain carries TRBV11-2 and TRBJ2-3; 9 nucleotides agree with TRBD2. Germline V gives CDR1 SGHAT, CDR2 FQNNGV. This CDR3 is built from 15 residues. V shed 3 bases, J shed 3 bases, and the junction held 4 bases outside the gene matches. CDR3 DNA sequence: TGTGCCAGCAGCTTGGGGACTAGCAGGACAGATACGCAGTATTTT. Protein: CASSLGTSRTDTQYF.

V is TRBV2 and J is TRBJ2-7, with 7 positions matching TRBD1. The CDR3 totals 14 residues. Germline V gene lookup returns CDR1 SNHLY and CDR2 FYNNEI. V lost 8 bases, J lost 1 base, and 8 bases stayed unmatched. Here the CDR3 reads CASSWGQPSYEQYF. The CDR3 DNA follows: TGTGCCAGCTCGTGGGGACAGCCTTCCTACGAGCAGTACTTC.

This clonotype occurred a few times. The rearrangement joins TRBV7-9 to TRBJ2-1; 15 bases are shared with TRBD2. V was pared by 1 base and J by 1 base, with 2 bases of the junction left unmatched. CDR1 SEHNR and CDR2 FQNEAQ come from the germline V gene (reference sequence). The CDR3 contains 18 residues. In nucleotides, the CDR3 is TGTGCCAGCAGCTTAGGGACTAGCGGGGGGGCATCCTACAATGAGCAGTTCTTC. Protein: CASSLGTSGGASYNEQFF.

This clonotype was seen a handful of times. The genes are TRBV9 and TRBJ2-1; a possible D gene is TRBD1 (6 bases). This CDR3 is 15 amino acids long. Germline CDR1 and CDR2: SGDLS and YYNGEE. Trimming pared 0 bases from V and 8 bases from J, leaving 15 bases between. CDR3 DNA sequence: TGTGCCAGCAGCGTAGAGTGGGGGCCCTTAGATGAGCAGTTCTTC. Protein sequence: CASSVEWGPLDEQFF. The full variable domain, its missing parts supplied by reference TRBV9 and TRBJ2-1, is DSGVTQTPKHLITATGQRVTLRCSPRSGDLSVYWYQQSLDQGLQFLIQYYNGEERAKGNILERFSAQQFPDLHSELNLSSLELGDSALYFCASSVEWGPLDEQFFGPGTRLTVL.

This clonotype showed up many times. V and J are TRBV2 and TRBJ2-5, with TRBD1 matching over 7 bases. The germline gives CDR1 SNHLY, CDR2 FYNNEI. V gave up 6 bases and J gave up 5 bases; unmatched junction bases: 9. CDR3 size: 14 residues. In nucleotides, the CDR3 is TGTGCCAGCAGAGGCGGACAGGATCGGGAGACCCAGTACTTC. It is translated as CASRGGQDRETQYF.

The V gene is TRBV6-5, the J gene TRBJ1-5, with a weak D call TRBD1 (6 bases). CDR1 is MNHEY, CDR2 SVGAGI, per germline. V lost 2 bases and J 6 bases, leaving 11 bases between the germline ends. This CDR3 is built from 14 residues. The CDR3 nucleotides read TGTGCCAGCAGTTACGGGGAGGGGGTTCAGCCCCAGCATTTT. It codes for CASSYGEGVQPQHF.

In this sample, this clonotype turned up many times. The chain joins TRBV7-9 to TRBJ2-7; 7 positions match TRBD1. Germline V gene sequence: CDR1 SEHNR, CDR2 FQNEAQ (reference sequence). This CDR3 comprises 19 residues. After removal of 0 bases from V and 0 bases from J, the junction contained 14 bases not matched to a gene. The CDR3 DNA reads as TGTGCCAGCAGCTTAGCCGAACCTTGGACAGGAACTTCCTCCTACGAGCAGTACTTC. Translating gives CASSLAEPWTGTSSYEQYF.

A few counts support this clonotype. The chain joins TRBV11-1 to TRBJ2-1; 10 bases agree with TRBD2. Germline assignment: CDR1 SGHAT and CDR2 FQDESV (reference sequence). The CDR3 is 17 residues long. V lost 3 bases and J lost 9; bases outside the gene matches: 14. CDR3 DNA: TGTGCCAGCAGCTTTGTGATGTTAGCGGGGGGATTCGGTGAGCAGTTCTTC. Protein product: CASSFVMLAGGFGEQFF.

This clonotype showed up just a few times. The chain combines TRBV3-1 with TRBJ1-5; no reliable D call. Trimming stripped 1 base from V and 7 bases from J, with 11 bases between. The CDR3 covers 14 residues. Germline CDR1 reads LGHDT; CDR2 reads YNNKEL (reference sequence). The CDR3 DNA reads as TGTGCCAGCAGCCAAGCCGAGGTCCGCCAGCCCCAGCATTTT. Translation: CASSQAEVRQPQHF.